The 10 T cell receptor beta chains below come from one sample, sequenced in a study of vaccination and CD4 T cells after COVID-19. No antigen is known for these receptors. Specified treatment: roughly 10-day PBMC culture with coronavirus spike peptide pools or control peptides (ViraFEST assay). Researchers used the Oncomine TCR Beta short-read assay to sequence DNA from cultured CD4+ T cells. TCRdb reprocessed the PCR reads with MiXCR, giving one entry per CDR3 protein. This table has about 23,000 distinct CDR3 sequences, 58% appearing once. Sequencing was performed on CD4+ T cells from blood, cultured in vitro. The receptors derive from a human donor who had recovered from COVID-19.

The chain couples TRBV27 to TRBJ2-2; 13 bases fit TRBD2. The V segment lost 7 bases and the J segment 6 bases; nucleotides outside the gene matches: 5. The CDR3 covers 15 residues. Germline-derived CDR1 and CDR2 are MNHEY and SMNVEV (reference sequence). Here the CDR3 DNA reads TGTGCCAGCACCCGACTAGCGGGGGGCCCCGGGGAGCTGTTTTTT. It is translated as CASTRLAGGPGELFF.

The V and J genes are TRBV6-2 or TRBV6-3 and TRBJ1-6, with D hard to call. CDR3 size: 11 residues. V gave up 6 bases and J gave up 7 bases, with 4 bases separating them. Germline V gene sequence: CDR1 MNHEY, CDR2 SVGEGT. This CDR3 is CASRNNSPLHF. CDR3 DNA: TGTGCCAGCAGGAACAATTCACCCCTCCACTTT.

The chain employs TRBV7-9 and TRBJ1-2, with 8 bases fitting TRBD1. The V and J ends lost 5 bases and 5 bases, in that order; junction bases with no gene match: 13. Per the germline V gene, CDR1 is SEHNR and CDR2 is FQNEAQ (reference sequence). The CDR3 is 16 amino acids. The CDR3, as DNA: TGTGCCAGCAGCCCCATACAGGGGGAAGGTTTTTATGGCTACACCTTC. This encodes CASSPIQGEGFYGYTF. The entire variable domain, with the rest obtained from reference TRBV7-9 and TRBJ1-2, is as follows: DTGVSQNPRHKITKRGQNVTFRCDPISEHNRLYWYRQTLGQGPEFLTYFQNEAQLEKSRLLSDRFSAERPKGSFSTLEIQRTEQGDSAMYLCASSPIQGEGFYGYTFGSGTRLTVV.

This clonotype has a handful of counts. This rearrangement joins TRBV27 to TRBJ1-2; D is uncertain. V was pared by 8 bases and J by 4 bases, with 14 bases between. This CDR3 is 13 amino acids long. The V gene's germline CDR1 is MNHEY and CDR2 SMNVEV (reference sequence). DNA for the CDR3: TGTGCCAGCGGGTTCCGGGCAGCCTATGGCTACACCTTC. Its translation is CASGFRAAYGYTF.

The chain recombines TRBV6-5 with TRBJ2-7; no definite D call. V was shortened by 2 bases and J by 1 base, with 6 bases between the two germline ends. The CDR3 contains 13 residues. Germline V CDR1 and CDR2: MNHEY, SVGAGI. CDR3 nucleotides: TGTGCCAGCAGTTACGAGCTTTCCTACGAGCAGTACTTC. Amino acids: CASSYELSYEQYF.

The count of this clonotype is one. The rearrangement joins TRBV5-6 to TRBJ2-7; D may match TRBD1 or TRBD2 (5 bases each). V was pared by 5 bases and J by 3 bases, with 18 bases between. Germline lookup yields CDR1 SGHDT and CDR2 YYEEEE. The CDR3 contains 15 residues. The CDR3 DNA sequence: TGTGCCAGCAGGAAGACGGGACGCAACATCTACGAGCAGTACTTC. It codes for CASRKTGRNIYEQYF.

This sequence joins TRBV6-1 and TRBJ2-5; no clear D. CDR3 length: 11 amino acids. Germline V lookup: CDR1 MNHNS, CDR2 SASEGT. Trimming removed 8 bases from V and 3 bases from J, with 7 bases in between. The CDR3 coding sequence is TGTGCCAGCCTGTATAAAGAGACCCAGTACTTC. Its protein product is CASLYKETQYF.

This clonotype turned up a few times. The rearrangement links TRBV6-1 to TRBJ2-1; D remains ambiguous. Germline lookup yields CDR1 MNHNS and CDR2 SASEGT. Trimming shortened V by 2 bases and J by 0 bases, and 11 bases separated the two germline ends. The CDR3 length is 16 residues. This CDR3 is CASSENVASSYNEQFF. CDR3 coding DNA: TGTGCCAGCAGTGAAAACGTGGCGTCCTCCTACAATGAGCAGTTCTTC.

This clonotype has only one observation. The chain has TRBV18 and TRBJ2-1; D is unresolved. The CDR3 extends over 15 amino acids. Between the trimmed V and J ends, which lost 1 base and 0 bases, there was a span of 7 bases. CDR1 is KGHSH and CDR2 is LQKENI in the germline V gene. CDR3 residues: CASSPLRASYNEQFF. The CDR3 DNA reads TGTGCCAGCTCACCACTGCGCGCCTCCTACAATGAGCAGTTCTTC.

This rearrangement joins TRBV2 to TRBJ1-1; D is unclear. Germline V gene sequence: CDR1 SNHLY, CDR2 FYNNEI. Trimming removed 6 bases at V and 2 bases at J, with 7 bases between. The CDR3 totals 12 residues. DNA of the CDR3: TGTGCCAGCAGACGGACCAACACTGAAGCTTTCTTT. Translating gives CASRRTNTEAFF.